A selection of T cell receptor beta chains follows, all from one sample in a study of neurological immune-mediated disorders. TCRdb ran MiXCR on the 5' RACE reads and lists one entry per CDR3 protein. The table records approximately 50,000 distinct CDR3 sequences, under 13% of them present only once. Specimen: PBMCs. The receptors were sampled from an older man with HTLV-1-associated myelopathy (HAM/TSP). CDR3s include the opening cysteine and the closing phenylalanine or tryptophan. A D gene is named only where the DNA matches it firmly. The size of a clone is reported for some rows only, either as once, few or many, or as a class for expanded clones.

TRBV24-1	TRBD2	TRBJ2-1	many	CATSDTGTSGFYEQFF	TGTGCCACCAGTGACACAGGGACTAGCGGGTTTTATGAGCAGTTCTTC
TRBV9	-	TRBJ2-2	many	CASSVVAGELFF	TGTGCCAGCAGCGTAGTGGCCGGGGAGCTGTTTTTT
TRBV5-1	-	TRBJ1-1	many	CASSLTRGNTEAFF	TGCGCCAGCAGCTTGACCAGGGGGAACACTGAAGCTTTCTTT
TRBV7-2	-	TRBJ1-3	many	CASSRRFSGNTIYF	TGTGCCAGCAGCCGACGGTTCTCTGGAAACACCATATATTTT
TRBV7-6	-	TRBJ2-3	many	CASSLGPRGNTDTQYF	TGTGCCAGCAGCTTAGGGCCAAGGGGTAACACAGATACGCAGTATTTT
TRBV7-3	TRBD1	TRBJ2-3	many	CASSQQGGPSTDTQYF	TGTGCCAGCAGCCAACAGGGGGGCCCTAGCACAGATACGCAGTATTTT
TRBV7-2	-	TRBJ1-5	many	CASSLVRHNNQPQHF	TGTGCCAGCAGCTTAGTGAGGCACAACAATCAGCCCCAGCATTTT
TRBV2	TRBD2	TRBJ2-1	-	CASSEVGGRGYNEQFF	TGTGCCAGCAGTGAAGTAGGCGGGAGAGGTTACAATGAGCAGTTCTTC
TRBV11-2	-	TRBJ1-1	many	CASSLEVEAFF	TGTGCCAGCAGCCTAGAGGTTGAAGCTTTCTTT
TRBV4-3	-	TRBJ2-3	many	CASSQAYGTDTQYF	TGCGCCAGCAGCCAAGCTTATGGGACAGATACGCAGTATTTT
TRBV6-2/TRBV6-3	-	TRBJ1-5	few	CASGEGNQPQHF	TGTGCCAGCGGGGAGGGTAATCAGCCCCAGCATTTT
TRBV5-5	-	TRBJ2-1	-	CASSLNLRGTYNEQFF	TGTGCCAGCAGCTTGAACTTGCGGGGGACATACAATGAGCAGTTCTTC
TRBV29-1	-	TRBJ2-7	many	CSVEDLPSYEQYF	TGCAGCGTTGAAGATCTACCTTCCTACGAGCAGTACTTC
TRBV5-5	-	TRBJ1-5	many	CASSFFSPDSNQPQHF	TGTGCCAGCAGCTTTTTCTCCCCTGATAGCAATCAGCCCCAGCATTTT
TRBV7-6	-	TRBJ2-7	many	CASSLSPALEQYF	TGTGCCAGCAGCTTATCTCCCGCCCTCGAGCAGTACTTC
TRBV10-3	TRBD2	TRBJ2-7	many	CAISDFGTSGSYEQYF	TGTGCCATCAGTGATTTCGGGACTAGCGGGAGCTACGAGCAGTACTTC
TRBV6-2/TRBV6-3	-	TRBJ1-5	medium-sized	CASSRFDTDRNQPQHF	TGTGCCAGCAGCCGCTTCGACACAGATAGGAATCAGCCCCAGCATTTT
TRBV19	-	TRBJ2-5	many	CASSHRHETQYF	TGTGCCAGTAGTCACAGGCACGAGACCCAGTACTTC
TRBV14	-	TRBJ2-2	medium-sized	CASSANQRELFF	TGTGCCAGCAGCGCCAACCAGCGGGAGCTGTTTTTT
TRBV7-6	TRBD1	TRBJ2-7	-	CASSPDRVVGEQYF	TGTGCCAGCAGCCCCGACAGGGTGGTGGGGGAGCAGTACTTC
TRBV18	TRBD2	TRBJ2-1	many	CASSREREGEQFF	TGTGCCAGCTCGCGAGAGCGGGAGGGTGAGCAGTTCTTC
TRBV4-1	-	TRBJ2-3	many	CASLDFYTDTQYF	TGCGCCAGCCTCGACTTCTACACAGATACGCAGTATTTT
TRBV20-1	-	TRBJ2-3	many	CSASAPQGPLPGDTQYF	TGCAGTGCTAGTGCCCCTCAGGGACCCCTCCCAGGGGATACGCAGTATTTT
TRBV27	-	TRBJ1-2	medium-sized	CASSFQHGPHGYTF	TGTGCCAGCAGTTTCCAACATGGCCCGCATGGCTACACCTTC
TRBV3-1	TRBD2	TRBJ2-2	many	CASSLKASGRPYPGELFF	TGTGCCAGCAGCCTGAAGGCTAGCGGGAGGCCCTACCCCGGGGAGCTGTTTTTT
TRBV7-2	TRBD2	TRBJ2-2	few	CASLGGGTTGELFF	TGTGCCAGCTTGGGGGGAGGGACCACCGGGGAGCTGTTTTTT
TRBV10-3	-	TRBJ1-1	many	CATGRGENTEAFF	TGTGCCACCGGGCGAGGGGAGAACACTGAAGCTTTCTTT
TRBV20-1	-	TRBJ2-1	many	CSLPSDTYNEQFF	TGCAGCCTACCTAGCGATACCTACAATGAGCAGTTCTTC
TRBV7-8	-	TRBJ1-5	many	CASSLIDSNQPQHF	TGTGCCAGCAGCCTAATAGATAGCAATCAGCCCCAGCATTTT
TRBV25-1	TRBD1	TRBJ2-1	many	CASSEYTGGYEQFF	TGTGCCAGCAGTGAATATACAGGGGGCTATGAGCAGTTCTTC
TRBV5-1	-	TRBJ2-5	-	CASSNQGTRETQYF	TGCGCCAGCAGCAACCAAGGGACCCGGGAGACCCAGTACTTC
TRBV12-3/TRBV12-4	-	TRBJ1-2	many	CASSLEGFYGYTF	TGTGCCAGCAGTTTAGAAGGGTTCTATGGCTACACCTTC
TRBV5-5	-	TRBJ2-1	many	CASSLRVGYEQFF	TGTGCCAGCAGCCTGAGGGTTGGCTATGAGCAGTTCTTC
TRBV7-2	-	TRBJ1-2	many	CASSFLSTGYGYTF	TGTGCCAGCAGCTTCTTGAGTACGGGTTATGGCTACACCTTC
TRBV28	-	TRBJ1-5	many	CASRWSYNQPQHF	TGTGCCAGTAGATGGAGCTACAATCAGCCCCAGCATTTT
TRBV20-1	-	TRBJ2-7	-	CSAKRWGYEQYF	TGCAGTGCTAAAAGGTGGGGCTACGAGCAGTACTTC
TRBV7-8	-	TRBJ1-5	many	CASSLRVTGMDQPQHF	TGTGCCAGCAGCTTGCGGGTAACAGGGATGGATCAGCCCCAGCATTTT
TRBV5-1	TRBD1	TRBJ2-5	many	CASSPGTVQETQYF	TGCGCCAGCAGCCCCGGGACAGTACAAGAGACCCAGTACTTC
TRBV20-1	-	TRBJ2-3	many	CSASPGQTSTDTQYF	TGCAGTGCTAGCCCGGGACAAACTAGCACAGATACGCAGTATTTT
TRBV20-1	-	TRBJ1-5	many	CSARGGVGFGNQPQHF	TGCAGTGCTAGGGGGGGGGTGGGATTCGGAAATCAGCCCCAGCATTTT
TRBV6-2/TRBV6-3	TRBD2	TRBJ2-7	many	CASSYTAGGSEQYF	TGTGCCAGCAGTTACACGGCGGGAGGGAGTGAGCAGTACTTC
TRBV7-9	-	TRBJ1-3	many	CASSTNLRSGNTIYF	TGTGCCAGCAGCACGAACCTACGCTCTGGAAACACCATATATTTT
TRBV20-1	-	TRBJ2-5	few	CSAPRGSPETQYF	TGCAGTGCTCCAAGGGGCTCTCCAGAGACCCAGTACTTC
TRBV20-1	TRBD1	TRBJ1-2	many	CSARGQGGVGYTF	TGCAGTGCTAGGGGACAGGGTGGCGTTGGCTACACCTTC
TRBV5-6	-	TRBJ2-1	many	CASSSYSGNVQFF	TGTGCCAGCAGCTCCTATTCAGGGAATGTGCAGTTCTTC
TRBV20-1	TRBD2	TRBJ2-4	many	CSATTSGRAKNIQYF	TGCAGTGCCACGACTAGCGGGAGAGCCAAAAACATTCAGTACTTC
TRBV6-2/TRBV6-3	-	TRBJ2-7	many	CASTRDVPSYEQYF	TGTGCCAGCACCCGGGACGTCCCCTCCTACGAGCAGTACTTC
TRBV5-1	-	TRBJ1-2	many	CASSRTADGYTF	TGCGCCAGCAGCCGGACAGCTGACGGCTACACCTTC
TRBV4-1	-	TRBJ1-6	many	CASSQEMGPANSPLHF	TGCGCCAGCAGCCAAGAAATGGGACCAGCGAATTCACCCCTCCACTTT
TRBV24-1	-	TRBJ1-2	many	CAPNSFPRGDYGYTF	TGTGCCCCCAACTCCTTCCCCAGGGGTGACTATGGCTACACCTTC
TRBV28	TRBD1	TRBJ1-4	-	CATSSVGQGATNEKLFF	TGTGCTACCAGTTCCGTTGGGCAGGGGGCAACTAATGAAAAACTGTTTTTT
TRBV5-5	-	TRBJ2-1	many	CASSREGKQFTYNEQFF	TGTGCCAGCAGCCGAGAGGGCAAGCAGTTTACCTACAATGAGCAGTTCTTC
TRBV12-3/TRBV12-4	TRBD2	TRBJ2-4	many	CASRGLAGNIQYF	TGTGCCAGCAGGGGACTAGCGGGAAACATTCAGTACTTC